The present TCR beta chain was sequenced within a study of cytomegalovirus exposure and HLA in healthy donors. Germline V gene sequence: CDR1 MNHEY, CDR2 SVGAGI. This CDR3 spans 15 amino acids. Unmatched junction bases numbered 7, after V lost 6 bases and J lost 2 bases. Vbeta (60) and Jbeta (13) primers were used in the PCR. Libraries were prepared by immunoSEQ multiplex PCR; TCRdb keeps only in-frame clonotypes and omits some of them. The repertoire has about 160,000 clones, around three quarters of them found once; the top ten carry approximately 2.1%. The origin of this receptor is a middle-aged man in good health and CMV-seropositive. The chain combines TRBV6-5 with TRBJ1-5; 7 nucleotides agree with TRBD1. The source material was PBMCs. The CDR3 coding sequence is TGTGCCAGCAGGTCTACAGGGGTTGGCAATCAGCCCCAGCATTTT. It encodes CASRSTGVGNQPQHF.